Presented here are 2 T cell receptor beta chains from one specimen sequenced in a study of CD8 T cells in Susac syndrome. It was with random hexamers that 0.5 to 1 ug RNA was reverse transcribed. MiXCR, run by TCRdb on the immunoSEQ multiplex PCR reads, gives a single entry per CDR3 protein. Found here are 180,000 or so distinct CDR3 sequences, about 95% of them singletons; the top ten hold 0.085% to 0.12%. Source material: CD4+ T cells from PBMCs. Receptors were obtained from a human donor in good health.

This rearrangement joins TRBV7-2 to TRBJ2-7; perhaps TRBD1 as D (6 bases). The CDR3 spans 14 residues. The V gene lost 0 bases and the J gene lost 2 bases, with 8 bases spanning the gap. Germline V gene lookup returns CDR1 SGHTA and CDR2 FQGNSA. CDR3 nucleotides: TGTGCCAGCAGCTTAGCTAGGGACACCTACGAGCAGTACTTC. Translating gives CASSLARDTYEQYF.

This clonotype was seen a single time. V usage is TRBV30 and J usage is TRBJ1-3; D perhaps matches TRBD1 (6 bases). The V gene lost 2 bases and the J gene lost 3 bases, with 11 bases spanning the gap. Germline loops: CDR1 GTSNPN, CDR2 SVGIG (reference sequence). The length of the CDR3 is 14 residues. The CDR3 sequence: CAWSTGTLGNTIYF. DNA of the CDR3: TGTGCCTGGAGTACAGGGACACTTGGAAACACCATATATTTT. The variable domain in full, with the rest retrieved from reference TRBV30 and TRBJ1-3, is SQTIHQWPATLVQPVGSPLSLECTVEGTSNPNLYWYRQAAGRGLQLLFYSVGIGQISSEVPQNLSASRPQDRQFILSSKKLLLSDSGFYLCAWSTGTLGNTIYFGEGSWLTVV.